This TCR beta chain derives from a study of cytomegalovirus exposure and HLA in healthy donors. V was shortened by 3 bases and J by 0 bases, with 11 bases between the two germline ends. The germline V gene encodes CDR1 LNHNV and CDR2 YYDKDF (reference sequence). The CDR3 contains 16 residues. Researchers ran the PCR with 60 Vbeta and 13 Jbeta primers. Generated by immunoSEQ multiplex PCR, the TCRdb table keeps only in-frame clones and is missing some. The sample records approximately 170,000 clones, about 80% being singletons. V and J are TRBV15 and TRBJ2-2, with D maybe TRBD1 (6 bases). The specimen sequenced was PBMCs. The receptor's source is a man aged 35 to 55 in good health and CMV-seronegative. The CDR3 loop reads CATSRGALANTGELFF. The CDR3 region has the DNA TGTGCCACCAGCAGGGGGGCTTTAGCGAACACCGGGGAGCTGTTTTTT.